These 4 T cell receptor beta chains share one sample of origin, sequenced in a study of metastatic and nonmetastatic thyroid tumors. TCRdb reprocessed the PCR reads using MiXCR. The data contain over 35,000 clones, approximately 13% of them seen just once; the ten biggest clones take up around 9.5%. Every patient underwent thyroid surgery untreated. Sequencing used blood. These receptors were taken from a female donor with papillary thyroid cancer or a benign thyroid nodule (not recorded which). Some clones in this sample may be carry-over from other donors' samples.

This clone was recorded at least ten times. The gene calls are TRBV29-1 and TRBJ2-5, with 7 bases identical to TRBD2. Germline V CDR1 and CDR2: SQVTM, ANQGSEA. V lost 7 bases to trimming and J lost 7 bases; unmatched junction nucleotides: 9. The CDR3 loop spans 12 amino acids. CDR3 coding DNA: TGCAGCGCAACCGGGCCTAGCGGGACCCAGTACTTC. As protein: CSATGPSGTQYF.

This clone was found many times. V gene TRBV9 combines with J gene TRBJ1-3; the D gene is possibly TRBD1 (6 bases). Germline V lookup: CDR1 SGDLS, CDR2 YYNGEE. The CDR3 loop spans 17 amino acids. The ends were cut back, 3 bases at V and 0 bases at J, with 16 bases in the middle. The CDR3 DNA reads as TGTGCCAGCAGCGCCGCCCGGACAGCCAACTCTGGAAACACCATATATTTT. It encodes CASSAARTANSGNTIYF.

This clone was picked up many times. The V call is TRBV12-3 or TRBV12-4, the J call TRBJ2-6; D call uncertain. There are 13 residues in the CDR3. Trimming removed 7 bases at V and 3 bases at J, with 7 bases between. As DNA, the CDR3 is TGTGCCAGCACCCTGGTTGGGGCCAACGTCCTGACTTTC. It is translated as CASTLVGANVLTF.

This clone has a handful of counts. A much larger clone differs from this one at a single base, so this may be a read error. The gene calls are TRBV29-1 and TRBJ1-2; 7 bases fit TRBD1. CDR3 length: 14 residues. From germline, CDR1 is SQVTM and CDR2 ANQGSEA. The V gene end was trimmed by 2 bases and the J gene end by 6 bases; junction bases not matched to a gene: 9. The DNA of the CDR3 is TGCAGCGTTGAATCTTCAGACAGGGAGGATGGCTACACCTTC. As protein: CSVESSDREDGYTF.